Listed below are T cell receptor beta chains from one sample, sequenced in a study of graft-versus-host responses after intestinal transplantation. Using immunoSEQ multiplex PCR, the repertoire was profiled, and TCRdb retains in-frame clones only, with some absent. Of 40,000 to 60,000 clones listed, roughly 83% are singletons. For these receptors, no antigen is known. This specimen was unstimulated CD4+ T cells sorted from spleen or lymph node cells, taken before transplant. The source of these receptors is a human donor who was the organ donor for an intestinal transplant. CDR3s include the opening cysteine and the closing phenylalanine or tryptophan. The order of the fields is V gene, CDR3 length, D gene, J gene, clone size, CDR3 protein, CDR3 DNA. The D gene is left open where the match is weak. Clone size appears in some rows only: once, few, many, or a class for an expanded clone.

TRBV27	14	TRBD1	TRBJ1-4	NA	CASSLLGQGEKLFF	TGTGCCAGCAGTTTACTCGGACAGGGGGAAAAACTGTTTTTT
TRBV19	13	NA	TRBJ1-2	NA	CASSRDTNYGYTF	TGTGCCAGTAGTCGGGACACTAACTATGGCTACACCTTC
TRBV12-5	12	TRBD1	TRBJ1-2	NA	CASGLGQGGYTF	TGTGCTAGTGGTTTAGGACAGGGTGGCTACACCTTC
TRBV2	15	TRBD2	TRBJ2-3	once	CASRLAGALTDTQYF	TGTGCCAGCAGACTAGCGGGGGCCCTCACAGATACGCAGTATTTT
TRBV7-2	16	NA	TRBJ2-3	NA	CASSFTRLVIADTQYF	TGTGCCAGCAGCTTCACGAGACTAGTGATAGCAGATACGCAGTATTTT
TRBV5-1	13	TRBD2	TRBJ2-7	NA	CASSPTSGNEQYF	TGCGCCAGCAGCCCGACTAGCGGGAACGAGCAGTACTTC
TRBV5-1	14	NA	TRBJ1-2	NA	CASSPSGTAYGYTF	TGCGCCAGCAGCCCCTCCGGGACGGCCTATGGCTACACCTTC
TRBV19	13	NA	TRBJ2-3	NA	CASSIGLTDTQYF	TGTGCCAGTAGTATAGGACTCACAGATACGCAGTATTTT
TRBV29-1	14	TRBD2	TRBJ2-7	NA	CSVKRLAGGYEQYF	TGCAGCGTCAAAAGGCTAGCGGGAGGGTACGAGCAGTACTTC
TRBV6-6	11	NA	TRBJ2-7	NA	CASSYTYEQYF	TGTGCCAGCAGTTACACCTACGAGCAGTACTTC
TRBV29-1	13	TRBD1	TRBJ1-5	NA	CSASGGLEQPQHF	TGCAGCGCTTCAGGGGGCTTGGAGCAGCCCCAGCATTTT
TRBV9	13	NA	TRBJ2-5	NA	CASSVGYQETQYF	TGTGCCAGCAGCGTAGGGTACCAAGAGACCCAGTACTTC
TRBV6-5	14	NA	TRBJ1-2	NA	CASSYSGWFYGYTF	TGTGCCAGCAGTTACTCCGGCTGGTTCTATGGCTACACCTTC
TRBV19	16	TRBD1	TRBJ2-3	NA	CASSTSRDRGSDTQYF	TGTGCCAGTAGTACCTCCCGGGACAGGGGATCAGATACGCAGTATTTT
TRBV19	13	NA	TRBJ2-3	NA	CASNMQGGYTQYF	TGTGCCAGTAATATGCAGGGGGGATATACGCAGTATTTT
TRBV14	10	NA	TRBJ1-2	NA	CASSKYGYTF	TGTGCCAGCAGCAAATATGGCTACACCTTC
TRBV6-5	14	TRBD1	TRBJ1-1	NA	CASSETGRWTEAFF	TGTGCCAGCAGTGAGACAGGGAGGTGGACTGAAGCTTTCTTT
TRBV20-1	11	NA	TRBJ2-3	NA	CSAPTYDTQYF	TGCAGTGCGCCTACTTATGATACGCAGTATTTT
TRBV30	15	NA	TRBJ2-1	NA	CAWSGTDRSYNEQFF	TGTGCCTGGTCTGGGACGGACCGTTCCTACAATGAGCAGTTCTTC
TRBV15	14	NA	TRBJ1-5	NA	CATSRARADQPQHF	TGTGCCACCAGCAGAGCCCGGGCCGATCAGCCCCAGCATTTT
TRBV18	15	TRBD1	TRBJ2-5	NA	CASSPIGTGRETQYF	TGTGCCAGCTCACCAATCGGGACAGGGCGTGAGACCCAGTACTTC
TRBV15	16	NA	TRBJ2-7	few	CATSRAVSLLSYEQYF	TGTGCCACCAGCAGAGCCGTCAGTCTACTCTCCTACGAGCAGTACTTC
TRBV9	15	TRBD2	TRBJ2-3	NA	CASSVEAGRTDTQYF	TGTGCCAGCAGCGTAGAAGCGGGACGTACAGATACGCAGTATTTT
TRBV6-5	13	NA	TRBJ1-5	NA	CASRAYSNQPQHF	TGTGCCAGCAGGGCCTATAGCAATCAGCCCCAGCATTTT
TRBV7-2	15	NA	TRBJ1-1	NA	CASSHSGGMNTEAFF	TGTGCCAGCAGTCACTCGGGGGGAATGAACACTGAAGCTTTCTTT
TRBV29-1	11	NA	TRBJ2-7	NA	CSGGAGLEQYF	TGCAGCGGGGGAGCAGGCCTCGAGCAGTACTTC
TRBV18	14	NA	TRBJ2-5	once	CASSPRQVQETQYF	TGTGCCAGCTCCCCAAGGCAGGTTCAAGAGACCCAGTACTTC
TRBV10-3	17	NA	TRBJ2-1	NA	CAISPHGLADNYNEQFF	TGTGCCATCAGCCCCCATGGGCTAGCAGACAATTACAATGAGCAGTTCTTC
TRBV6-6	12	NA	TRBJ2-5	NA	CASSFSKETQYF	TGTGCCAGCAGTTTTTCTAAAGAGACCCAGTACTTC
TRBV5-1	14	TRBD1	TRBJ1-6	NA	CASSPDREGSPLHF	TGCGCCAGCAGCCCGGACAGGGAGGGCTCACCCCTCCACTTT
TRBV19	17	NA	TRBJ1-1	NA	CASSREGGVHMNTEAFF	TGTGCCAGTAGCCGAGAGGGTGGGGTCCACATGAACACTGAAGCTTTCTTT
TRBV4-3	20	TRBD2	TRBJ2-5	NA	CASSQIVAGTSGGHQETQYF	TGCGCCAGCAGCCAAATAGTGGCGGGGACTAGCGGGGGCCACCAAGAGACCCAGTACTTC
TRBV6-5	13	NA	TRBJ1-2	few	CASSPSGGGGYTF	TGTGCCAGCAGTCCCTCGGGGGGCGGAGGCTACACCTTC
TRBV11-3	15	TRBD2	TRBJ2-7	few	CASSLGGGAFPLQYF	TGTGCCAGCAGCTTAGGCGGGGGGGCCTTCCCCTTACAGTACTTC
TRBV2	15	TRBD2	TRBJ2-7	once	CASSVEAGRLDEQYF	TGTGCCAGCAGTGTGGAAGCGGGGCGACTGGACGAGCAGTACTTC